This entry lists 30 T cell receptor beta chains sequenced from one sample in a study of CD8+ T cells in alopecia areata. RNA, once extracted, was reverse transcribed into cDNA for use as the sequencing template. The repertoire was sequenced with immunoSEQ multiplex PCR; TCRdb's copy has only in-frame clones and lacks some. The sample consists of 170,000 or so clones, roughly three fifths of them appearing once. Documented treatment: oral pan-JAK inhibitor, 5-10 mg twice daily. The sample was CD8+ T cells sorted from blood, taken at week 24, from a patient treated with tofacitinib. These TCRs come from a human donor with alopecia areata.

The chain combines TRBV7-9 with TRBJ2-1; 8 positions agree with TRBD2. Trimming took 2 bases from V and 2 from J; bases not matched to a gene: 5. The CDR3 has 16 amino acids. In germline, CDR1 is SEHNR, CDR2 FQNEAQ (reference sequence). The CDR3 protein is CASSLISGAAYNEQFF. CDR3 sequence (DNA): TGTGCCAGCAGCTTAATTAGCGGGGCAGCCTACAATGAGCAGTTCTTC.

The chain couples TRBV15 to TRBJ1-5; TRBD1 might be the D (5 bases). The CDR3 loop spans 15 amino acids. Trimming stripped 4 bases from V and 5 bases from J, with 15 bases between. The germline CDR1 and CDR2 sequences are LNHNV and YYDKDF (reference sequence). The CDR3 spells CATSTSESGHQPQHF. In nucleotides, the CDR3 is TGTGCCACCAGCACGTCCGAGTCAGGGCATCAGCCCCAGCATTTT. The variable domain in full, with the rest retrieved from reference TRBV15 and TRBJ1-5, is DAMVIQNPRYQVTQFGKPVTLSCSQTLNHNVMYWYQQKSSQAPKLLFHYYDKDFNNEADTPDNFQSRRPNTSFCFLDIRSPGLGDTAMYLCATSTSESGHQPQHFGDGTRLSIL.

The V and J genes are TRBV7-9 and TRBJ2-5, with D perhaps TRBD2 (5 bases). The germline V gene encodes CDR1 SEHNR and CDR2 FQNEAQ (reference sequence). The CDR3 totals 16 residues. V shed 6 bases and J shed 1 base, with 18 bases lying between them. CDR3 nucleotides: TGTGCCAGCAGACTCGGGGATAGGACCACCCAAGAGACCCAGTACTTC. Translating it yields CASRLGDRTTQETQYF.

The chain is built from TRBV10-2 and TRBJ2-7, with D perhaps TRBD1 (6 bases). Germline CDR1 and CDR2: WSHSY and SAAADI. The CDR3 has 13 residues. Trimming shortened V by 5 bases and J by 2 bases, and 10 bases separated the two germline ends. The CDR3 loop is CASSHGQTYEQYF. The DNA of the CDR3 is TGCGCCAGCAGTCACGGACAGACCTACGAGCAGTACTTC.

This clone was seen only a few times. V is TRBV5-6 and J is TRBJ2-3; D is uncertain. Per the germline V gene, CDR1 is SGHDT and CDR2 is YYEEEE. Trimming shortened V by 3 bases and J by 0 bases, and 8 bases separated the two germline ends. The CDR3 is 14 amino acids. The CDR3 DNA follows: TGTGCCAGCAGCTCTGACCTGAGCACAGATACGCAGTATTTT. This gives the protein CASSSDLSTDTQYF.

The V and J genes are TRBV15 and TRBJ1-5, with unresolved D. V was pared by 2 bases and J by 5 bases, with 10 bases between. In germline, CDR1 is LNHNV, CDR2 YYDKDF (reference sequence). This CDR3 has 14 residues. CDR3 in amino acids: CATSRLAGYQPQHF. In DNA form, the CDR3 reads TGTGCCACCAGCAGATTGGCGGGGTATCAGCCCCAGCATTTT.

The table lists this clone with a few counts. The gene calls are TRBV7-8 and TRBJ1-1, with TRBD1 as a possible D gene (5 bases). Germline V gene data show CDR1 as SGHVS and CDR2 as FQNEAQ. Between the trimmed V and J ends, which lost 8 bases and 5 bases, there was a span of 12 bases. The CDR3 length is 12 residues. CDR3 nucleotide sequence: TGTGCCAGCTCCAGGGAGGGAACTGAAGCTTTCTTT. Encoded protein: CASSREGTEAFF.

This clone was found a few times. The rearrangement links TRBV14 to TRBJ1-1; D ambiguous. The V gene lost 2 bases and the J gene lost 1 base, with 11 bases spanning the gap. In germline, CDR1 is SGHDN, CDR2 FVKESK. The CDR3 is made up of 15 amino acids. The CDR3: CASSQRVGWNTEAFF. The CDR3 bases are TGTGCCAGCAGCCAACGGGTAGGCTGGAACACTGAAGCTTTCTTT. The full variable domain, rest sourced from reference TRBV14 and TRBJ1-1, is EAGVTQFPSHSVIEKGQTVTLRCDPISGHDNLYWYRRVMGKEIKFLLHFVKESKQDESGMPNNRFLAERTGGTYSTLKVQPAELEDSGVYFCASSQRVGWNTEAFFGQGTRLTVV.

The J gene is TRBJ1-4, the V gene TRBV19, with D possibly matching TRBD1 (6 bases). This CDR3 region has 13 residues. The V end lost 4 bases, the J end lost 8 bases, and 11 bases lay between the germline ends. The germline V gene encodes CDR1 LNHDA and CDR2 SQIVND (reference sequence). CDR3 amino acids: CASSRGREEKLFF. The DNA of the CDR3 is TGTGCCAGTAGTAGGGGGCGAGAAGAAAAACTGTTTTTT.

V gene TRBV6-5 combines with J gene TRBJ2-7; D call uncertain. Per germline, CDR1 MNHEY and CDR2 SVGAGI. The CDR3 loop spans 12 amino acids. The V end lost 5 bases, the J end lost 4 bases, and 9 bases lay between the germline ends. CDR3: CASSEHPYEQYF. DNA for the CDR3: TGTGCCAGCAGTGAACACCCGTACGAGCAGTACTTC.

The genes are TRBV7-9 and TRBJ2-1; D ambiguous. V dropped 3 bases and J dropped 9 bases, with 6 bases sitting between them. The germline gives CDR1 SEHNR, CDR2 FQNEAQ (reference sequence). The CDR3 has 11 amino acids. Here the CDR3 DNA reads TGTGCCAGCAGCTTGGACCCTGAGCAGTTCTTC. Translated, it gives CASSLDPEQFF.

The V call is TRBV6-1, the J call TRBJ1-2; tentatively, D is TRBD1 (6 bases). CDR1 is MNHNS, CDR2 SASEGT, per germline. V was trimmed by 1 base and J by 4 bases, leaving 10 bases between them. This CDR3 contains 14 residues. CDR3 sequence (DNA): TGTGCCAGCAGTGAAGGTTGGGGGGCCTATGGCTACACCTTC. It is translated as CASSEGWGAYGYTF.

This rearrangement joins TRBV15 to TRBJ2-3; a possible D gene is TRBD2 (6 bases). The CDR3 contains 13 residues. The V end was cut by 5 bases, the J end by 11 bases, with 17 bases between. Germline V gene sequence: CDR1 LNHNV, CDR2 YYDKDF (reference sequence). The CDR3 coding sequence is TGTGCCACCAGCGCGCGGACCGGGACTCAGCAGTATTTT. Translation: CATSARTGTQQYF.

This clone was seen a single time. V and J are TRBV5-1 and TRBJ1-5, with a tentative D call TRBD1 (6 bases). Trimming pared 3 bases from V and 5 bases from J, leaving 18 bases between. The germline V gene has CDR1 SGHRS and CDR2 YFSETQ. The CDR3 totals 16 residues. This chain's CDR3 is CASSSRGVGSDQPQHF. In DNA form, the CDR3 reads TGCGCCAGCAGCTCCAGGGGTGTGGGATCGGATCAGCCCCAGCATTTT.

This clone was seen more than once but under ten times. The chain carries TRBV29-1 and TRBJ2-7; no clear D. Trimming left V 3 bases short and J 1 base short, with 10 bases between. Germline values: CDR1 SQVTM, CDR2 ANQGSEA. The CDR3 covers 13 residues. Written as DNA, the CDR3 is TGCAGCGTTGAGCCCCGCGGTTCCTACGAGCAGTACTTC. Its protein product is CSVEPRGSYEQYF.

On this clone: Other nucleotide sequences from this sample produce the same CDR3. The genes are TRBV13 and TRBJ1-1; D is undetermined. Trimming pared 0 bases from V and 7 bases from J, leaving 6 bases between. CDR1 is PRHDT and CDR2 is FYEKMQ in the germline V gene (reference sequence). This CDR3 has 12 amino acids. The DNA of the CDR3 is TGTGCCAGCAGCTTAGGCGGGGTTGAAGCTTTCTTT. Its translation: CASSLGGVEAFF.

CDR3 in DNA: TGTGCCAGCAGTAGGCGGGGGGGCGTATCGAATCAGCCCCAGCATTTT. This sequence encodes CASSRRGGVSNQPQHF. This chain connects TRBV21-1 to TRBJ1-5. TRBV21-1 is a pseudogene locus. The CDR3 has 16 residues.

The chain uses TRBV7-9 and TRBJ2-7; 10 bases are a match to TRBD1. Germline V lookup: CDR1 SEHNR, CDR2 FQNEAQ (reference sequence). V dropped 6 bases and J dropped 2; count of bases not matched to a gene: 10. This CDR3 spans 16 amino acids. The CDR3 nucleotides are TGTGCCAGCAGTGCTCCCGGGACAGGGGCCCCCTACGAGCAGTACTTC. This translates into CASSAPGTGAPYEQYF.

The rearrangement links TRBV27 to TRBJ2-3; D possibly corresponds to TRBD2 (7 bases). The CDR3 has 17 residues. The germline CDR1 and CDR2 sequences are MNHEY and SMNVEV (reference sequence). Trimming removed 3 bases from V and 2 bases from J, with 18 bases in between. The CDR3 DNA is TGTGCCAGCAGTTTGAGGCGGGGGCTGACTATCACAGATACGCAGTATTTT. Translation gives CASSLRRGLTITDTQYF.

This clone was seen more than once but under ten times. The chain uses TRBV10-3 and TRBJ2-3; possible D gene TRBD1, 5 bases. The V and J ends lost 2 bases and 0 bases respectively, with 6 bases between them. Germline CDR1 ENHRY, CDR2 SYGVKD. The CDR3 spans 14 residues. The CDR3 nucleotides are TGTGCCATCAGTGAGGGGGCCAGCACAGATACGCAGTATTTT. Amino acid sequence: CAISEGASTDTQYF.

This clone was found a few times. This chain uses TRBV29-1 with TRBJ2-5; weak D call: TRBD1 (7 bases). Germline V gives CDR1 SQVTM, CDR2 ANQGSEA. Trimming pared 6 bases from V and 2 bases from J, leaving 22 bases between. CDR3 length: 16 amino acids. CDR3 in amino acids: CSVGEGGGVGQETQYF. The CDR3 DNA is TGCAGCGTCGGGGAAGGAGGGGGCGTGGGACAAGAGACCCAGTACTTC.

This clone was seen only a few times. The genes are TRBV27 and TRBJ1-2; D possibly corresponds to TRBD1 (5 bases). The germline V gene encodes CDR1 MNHEY and CDR2 SMNVEV (reference sequence). V dropped 3 bases and J dropped 2 bases, with 7 bases sitting between them. The CDR3 length is 13 residues. Here the CDR3 reads CASSFPGNYGYTF. The CDR3 coding sequence is TGTGCCAGCAGTTTCCCAGGGAACTATGGCTACACCTTC.

The chain joins TRBV2 to TRBJ2-1, with D unresolved. The CDR3 spans 14 residues. The germline CDR1 and CDR2 sequences are SNHLY and FYNNEI. Trimming took 6 bases from V and 3 from J, leaving 12 bases between them. CDR3 DNA sequence: TGTGCCAGCAGCCTTAAACTCGACTACAATGAGCAGTTCTTC. Its translation is CASSLKLDYNEQFF. Looking up the rest from reference TRBV2 and TRBJ2-1 gives the full variable domain: EPEVTQTPSHQVTQMGQEVILRCVPISNHLYFYWYRQILGQKVEFLVSFYNNEISEKSEIFDDQFSVERPDGSNFTLKIRSTKLEDSAMYFCASSLKLDYNEQFFGPGTRLTVL.

V is TRBV29-1 and J is TRBJ1-4; TRBD1 aligns across 8 bases. From germline, CDR1 is SQVTM and CDR2 ANQGSEA. After removal of 4 bases from V and 8 bases from J, the junction contained 12 bases not matched to a gene. This CDR3 has 15 residues. The CDR3 is CSVVSPGTGREKLFF. The CDR3 DNA is TGCAGCGTTGTGAGCCCAGGGACAGGTCGGGAAAAACTGTTTTTT.

The chain couples TRBV30 to TRBJ2-7, with D unresolved. V lost 3 bases and J 5 bases, leaving 8 bases between the germline ends. The CDR3 runs 11 residues. CDR1 GTSNPN and CDR2 SVGIG come from the germline V gene (reference sequence). In DNA, the CDR3 is TGTGCCTGGAGCCCCATCAACGAGCAGTACTTC. The encoded protein is CAWSPINEQYF.

The V and J genes are TRBV7-8 and TRBJ2-7; 8 bases map to TRBD2. Per the germline V gene, CDR1 is SGHVS and CDR2 is FQNEAQ. The CDR3 is 14 amino acids. J gave up 2 bases and V 5 bases, and 5 bases lay outside the gene matches. CDR3 nucleotide sequence: TGTGCCAGCAGCCGTACTAGCGGAGCCTACGAGCAGTACTTC. Its translation is CASSRTSGAYEQYF.

This clone appeared once. This chain links TRBV4-1 with TRBJ2-2; 8 bases are a match to TRBD1. V shed 0 bases, J shed 8 bases, and the junction held 11 bases outside the gene matches. CDR1 is MGHRA, CDR2 YSYEKL, per germline. CDR3 length: 17 amino acids. The CDR3 nucleotides read TGCGCCAGCAGCCAAGAATTAAGGACAGGGAGTTCGGGGGAGCTGTTTTTT. This encodes CASSQELRTGSSGELFF.

This clone was counted only a few times. The chain links TRBV5-6 to TRBJ1-1; D unclear. CDR3 size: 16 residues. V lost 2 bases and J lost 1, with 15 bases in between. Germline values: CDR1 SGHDT, CDR2 YYEEEE. CDR3 sequence reads: CASSLKAAPRNTEAFF. DNA for the CDR3: TGTGCCAGCAGCTTAAAGGCGGCACCGAGGAACACTGAAGCTTTCTTT.

This chain uses TRBV4-1 with TRBJ2-7; maybe TRBD2 (6 bases). This CDR3 spans 15 amino acids. Trimming shortened V by 0 bases and J by 1 base, and 10 bases separated the two germline ends. Germline V lookup: CDR1 MGHRA, CDR2 YSYEKL. The CDR3 is CASSQEIAESYEQYF. The CDR3 DNA reads as TGCGCCAGCAGCCAAGAGATAGCGGAATCCTACGAGCAGTACTTC.

This clone came up a few times. The chain carries TRBV29-1 and TRBJ2-7; no clear D gene. The V gene lost 4 bases and the J gene lost 7 bases, with 23 bases spanning the gap. This CDR3 is built from 15 residues. CDR1 is SQVTM and CDR2 is ANQGSEA in the germline V gene. Here the CDR3 DNA reads TGCAGCGTTGCCCTGGTAGGTACTGGTTCGTTTGAGCAGTACTTC. It yields the protein CSVALVGTGSFEQYF.